Shown below are 21 T cell receptor beta chains from a single sample sequenced in a study of T-cell reconstitution after alpha-beta-depleted transplantation in children (dated by TCRdb to the mid-2010s). Library preparation was by PCR. Sequencing instrument: Illumina HiSeq 2500. Molecular barcoding was employed in the preparation of TCR libraries, with unique molecular identifiers being used to normalize TCRbeta repertoire quantification. TCRdb reanalyzed the raw reads on its own, using fastp at Q25 for trimming and MiXCR for clone calling, and kept in-frame beta chains. Rows with one shared CDR3 protein collapse into an entry with the most common genes and DNA. In this sample the table shows roughly 590,000 distinct CDR3 sequences, roughly 17% of which occur a single time. The biggest ten clones account for 0.9% to 1.2% of the sample. Specimen: PBMCs from the stem cell graft donor, collected from the stem cell graft. The source is a human donor who donated a stem cell graft to a child with acute myeloid leukemia.

The rearrangement uses TRBV12-3 or TRBV12-4 and TRBJ2-5, with D possibly being TRBD2 (6 bases). This CDR3 is built from 17 residues. V was clipped by 8 bases and J by 5 bases, with 27 bases between them. Here the CDR3 reads CASEFRSAEGSTETQYF. The CDR3 DNA is TGTGCCAGCGAGTTTCGGTCCGCGGAGGGGAGTACGGAGACCCAGTACTTC.

The CDR3 nucleotides read TGTGCCAGCAGCCAAGGTCAAACGGGACACGCGAACACTGAAGCTTTCTTT. Translating it yields CASSQGQTGHANTEAFF. The chain has TRBV3-1 and TRBJ1-1, with a possible D match to TRBD1 (6 bases). The CDR3 has 17 amino acids. Deletions cut 1 base from V and 1 base from J, with 16 bases between. Germline V gives CDR1 LGHDT, CDR2 YNNKEL (reference sequence). Drawing the rest from reference TRBV3-1 and TRBJ1-1, the complete variable domain is DTAVSQTPKYLVTQMGNDKSIKCEQNLGHDTMYWYKQDSKKFLKIMFSYNNKELIINETVPNRFSPKSPDKAHLNLHINSLELGDSAVYFCASSQGQTGHANTEAFFGQGTRLTVV.

The chain carries TRBV7-9 and TRBJ1-2; 7 nucleotides align to TRBD1. The CDR3 length is 13 residues. Germline V gene sequence: CDR1 SEHNR, CDR2 FQNEAQ (reference sequence). Trimming removed 5 bases from V and 4 bases from J; junction bases left unmatched: 4. The DNA for the CDR3 is TGTGCCAGCAGCCCTGACAGGGCCTATGGCTACACCTTC. It yields the protein CASSPDRAYGYTF.

CDR3 loop: CASSRTGTSPYEQYF. The CDR3 coding sequence is TGCGCCAGCAGCCGGACAGGGACATCCCCCTACGAGCAGTACTTC. The V call is TRBV4-3, the J call TRBJ2-7; 8 bases align to TRBD1. Looked up from germline, CDR1 is LGHNA and CDR2 is YSLEER. This CDR3 contains 15 residues. V lost 4 bases and J lost 2; bases outside the gene matches: 7.

Many counts were recorded for this clonotype. This sequence joins TRBV20-1 and TRBJ1-2; D is unclear. V was clipped by 3 bases and J by 4 bases, with 9 bases between them. Germline V CDR1 and CDR2: DFQATT, SNEGSKA (reference sequence). The CDR3 is 12 amino acids. In DNA, the CDR3 is TGCAGTGCTAGTTTCCGGGGCTATGGCTACACCTTC. Encoded protein: CSASFRGYGYTF.

This clonotype was picked up a small number of times. The CDR3 loop is CASSLGGTANTEAFF. The CDR3 region has the DNA TGTGCCAGCAGCTTAGGGGGGACAGCTAACACTGAAGCTTTCTTT. The chain has TRBV13 and TRBJ1-1; 7 bases fit TRBD1. The CDR3 contains 15 residues. The junction had 3 bases not matched to a gene; V was cut back by 0 bases and J by 2 bases. The germline V gene encodes CDR1 PRHDT and CDR2 FYEKMQ (reference sequence).

This clonotype was recorded at least ten times. J is TRBJ1-2 and V is TRBV12-3 or TRBV12-4; D might be TRBD1 (6 bases). CDR3 length: 15 residues. Trimming took off 6 bases at V and 3 bases at J, with 17 bases between the two ends. The CDR3 loop reads CASRGGLLDDYGYTF. The CDR3 nucleotides are TGTGCCAGCAGAGGGGGACTTCTAGATGACTATGGCTACACCTTC.

This clonotype was detected many times. The V and J genes are TRBV7-2 and TRBJ2-2; no definite D call. The CDR3 has 14 amino acids. V was shortened by 5 bases and J by 6 bases, with 13 bases between the two germline ends. The germline V gene has CDR1 SGHTA and CDR2 FQGNSA. In DNA, the CDR3 is TGTGCCAGCAGCCTCTACACCGCACCCGGGGAGCTGTTTTTT. Residues: CASSLYTAPGELFF.

This clonotype was seen many times. The chain links TRBV15 to TRBJ1-1, with TRBD1 as a possible D gene (5 bases). The CDR3 is made up of 15 amino acids. The germline V gene has CDR1 LNHNV and CDR2 YYDKDF (reference sequence). Trimming took 0 bases from V and 7 from J, leaving 15 bases between them. CDR3 sequence (DNA): TGTGCCACCAGCAGAGATCCCGGATTAGGGGTTGAAGCTTTCTTT. Its protein product is CATSRDPGLGVEAFF.

This clonotype was detected only a few times. V and J are TRBV4-1 and TRBJ2-2, with 7 nucleotides matching TRBD1. V lost 1 base, J lost 4 bases, and 6 bases stayed unmatched. CDR1 is MGHRA, CDR2 YSYEKL, per germline. The CDR3 covers 16 residues. CDR3 nucleotide sequence: TGCGCCAGCAGCCAAGGGCACGGGACAGCCACCGGGGAGCTGTTTTTT. Translating gives CASSQGHGTATGELFF.

This sequence joins TRBV9 and TRBJ2-1, with D unclear. CDR1 is SGDLS, CDR2 YYNGEE, per germline. V was clipped by 3 bases and J by 8 bases, with 9 bases between them. The CDR3 covers 12 residues. The CDR3 sequence is CASSGGRDEQFF. The CDR3 nucleotides are TGTGCCAGCAGCGGAGGCCGCGATGAGCAGTTCTTC.

This clonotype showed up many times. The genes are TRBV5-1 and TRBJ1-1; D unresolved. V gave up 0 bases and J gave up 6 bases, with 6 bases separating them. The CDR3 totals 12 residues. The germline V gene encodes CDR1 SGHRS and CDR2 YFSETQ. The CDR3, as DNA: TGCGCCAGCAGCTTGGTCGGGTCTGAAGCTTTCTTT. Encoded protein: CASSLVGSEAFF.

This clonotype has at least ten counts. This rearrangement joins TRBV20-1 to TRBJ2-6; 8 bases align to TRBD2. Losses at the gene ends were 2 bases for V and 2 bases for J; bases not matched to a gene: 11. Per germline, CDR1 DFQATT and CDR2 SNEGSKA (reference sequence). This CDR3 region has 18 residues. The CDR3 DNA reads TGCAGTGCTAGAACCCCGGGGGGGCTACCACCTGGGGCCAACGTCCTGACTTTC. Protein: CSARTPGGLPPGANVLTF.

This clonotype was observed a few times. V gene TRBV9 combines with J gene TRBJ2-3, with D unclear. The CDR3 is made up of 13 amino acids. Per germline, CDR1 SGDLS and CDR2 YYNGEE. The V and J ends lost 4 bases and 5 bases respectively, with 11 bases between them. CDR3 residues: CASSSRLIDTQYF. The DNA for the CDR3 is TGTGCCAGCAGCTCCCGACTTATAGATACGCAGTATTTT.

This clonotype was detected many times. The V and J genes are TRBV20-1 and TRBJ2-1; maybe TRBD1 (5 bases). The CDR3 is 11 amino acids. V gave up 3 bases and J gave up 9 bases, with 9 bases separating them. The germline gives CDR1 DFQATT, CDR2 SNEGSKA (reference sequence). The chain's CDR3 is CSARGLGEQFF. The CDR3 DNA follows: TGCAGTGCTAGGGGGCTAGGTGAGCAGTTCTTC.

This clonotype was recorded a few times. V is TRBV15 and J is TRBJ2-3; D is unresolved. This CDR3 has 13 amino acids. The V and J ends lost 3 bases and 3 bases respectively, with 7 bases between them. Germline V gives CDR1 LNHNV, CDR2 YYDKDF (reference sequence). The CDR3 coding sequence is TGTGCCACCAGCAGCATCTATACAGATACGCAGTATTTT. Translated, it gives CATSSIYTDTQYF.

The chain is built from TRBV2 and TRBJ2-1; D is possibly TRBD1 (6 bases). Per germline, CDR1 SNHLY and CDR2 FYNNEI. V lost 6 bases to trimming and J lost 12 bases, with 12 bases between them. This CDR3 region has 11 residues. The CDR3 DNA follows: TGTGCCAGCAGCGCAGGGGATGGGCAGTTCTTC. It specifies CASSAGDGQFF.

The J gene is TRBJ2-2, the V gene TRBV5-6, with D unresolved. The germline CDR1 and CDR2 sequences are SGHDT and YYEEEE. The CDR3 runs 12 residues. CDR3 sequence (DNA): TGTGGTCCGGCAAAGAACACCGGGGAGCTGTTTTTT. Protein sequence: CGPAKNTGELFF.

This clonotype was detected ten times or more. This chain uses TRBV20-1 with TRBJ1-2; D is possibly TRBD1 (5 bases). Trimming left V 6 bases short and J 4 bases short, with 12 bases between. The CDR3 spans 12 residues. Germline CDR1 reads DFQATT; CDR2 reads SNEGSKA (reference sequence). The CDR3 is CSAPVQGYGYTF. The CDR3 bases are TGCAGTGCCCCGGTGCAGGGCTATGGCTACACCTTC.

Many counts were recorded for this clonotype. The genes are TRBV6-1 and TRBJ1-5, with D unclear. Trimming cost V 0 bases and J 13 bases, with 10 bases left between them. The CDR3 has 12 residues. From germline, CDR1 is MNHNS and CDR2 SASEGT. CDR3 amino acids: CASSEAFWGQHF. The CDR3 nucleotides read TGTGCCAGCAGTGAAGCCTTCTGGGGTCAGCATTTT.

This clonotype turned up a few times. The rearrangement links TRBV5-1 to TRBJ2-3; D unresolved. Germline V gene sequence: CDR1 SGHRS, CDR2 YFSETQ. Trimming removed 7 bases at V and 0 bases at J, with 18 bases between. CDR3 length: 16 residues. CDR3 amino acids: CASAGAYQTSTDTQYF. The CDR3 DNA is TGCGCCAGCGCCGGAGCTTACCAAACTAGCACAGATACGCAGTATTTT.